Following are 11 T cell receptor beta chains from one sample sequenced in a study of molecular identifiers for immune sequencing clone quantification listed by TCRdb under 2018. The protocol used for the library was PCR. The sequencer was a NextSeq 500. TCRdb reanalyzed the raw reads on its own, using fastp at Q25 for trimming and MiXCR for clone calling, and kept in-frame beta chains. Each entry merges the rows of one CDR3 protein and shows their most common DNA and genes. In all, the sample holds approximately 590,000 distinct CDR3 sequences, and around 25% of those were seen once. The ten most abundant clones make up 0.7% to 0.95% of the sample. Sequenced material: naive CD8+ T cells from blood, with Jurkat cell RNA spiked in. Reading the label with the study, this specimen's cell subset or site is: FACS-sorted CD8+CD4-CCR7+CD45RA+ naive T cells. These TCRs come from a human donor in good health. Some libraries in this study had Jurkat cell RNA spiked in.

The chain has TRBV7-2 and TRBJ2-7; D may be TRBD1 (5 bases). V was cut by 5 bases and J by 2 bases, with 16 bases left in between. The CDR3 runs 15 residues. Germline CDR1 SGHTA, CDR2 FQGNSA. In DNA, the CDR3 is TGTGCCAGCAGCCCGATAGGGGTGATCGCCTACGAGCAGTACTTC. This encodes CASSPIGVIAYEQYF.

The chain has TRBV27 and TRBJ1-1; D is unclear. Germline values: CDR1 MNHEY, CDR2 SMNVEV (reference sequence). The CDR3 has 14 amino acids. Trimming removed 2 bases from V and 2 bases from J, with 9 bases in between. Here the CDR3 reads CASSLIGFNTEAFF. CDR3 in DNA: TGTGCCAGCAGTTTAATCGGGTTCAACACTGAAGCTTTCTTT.

This clonotype was detected only a few times. CDR3 DNA sequence: TGTGCCAGCAGTCCCGGGACAGCCATCTACAATGAGCAGTTCTTC. It yields the protein CASSPGTAIYNEQFF. V and J are TRBV27 and TRBJ2-1; TRBD1 aligns across 7 bases. The CDR3 contains 15 residues. From germline, CDR1 is MNHEY and CDR2 SMNVEV (reference sequence). J lost 3 bases, V lost 5 bases, and 7 bases had no gene match.

This clonotype was counted once. The chain combines TRBV4-3 with TRBJ2-7; D is undetermined. V lost 1 base and J lost 4, with 11 bases in between. The CDR3 covers 14 residues. Germline V gives CDR1 LGHNA, CDR2 YSLEER. The DNA for the CDR3 is TGCGCCAGCAGCCAAGCCACGATGGCTTACGAGCAGTACTTC. Translating gives CASSQATMAYEQYF.

The chain carries TRBV12-3 or TRBV12-4 and TRBJ2-6; weak D call: TRBD2 (5 bases). V gave up 7 bases and J gave up 0 bases, with 10 bases separating them. This CDR3 comprises 15 residues. In nucleotides, the CDR3 is TGTGCCAGCACCTACAGCGGCTCTGGGGCCAACGTCCTGACTTTC. It is translated as CASTYSGSGANVLTF.

This clonotype was seen more than once but under ten times. The rearrangement uses TRBV13 and TRBJ1-2, with unresolved D. Germline loops: CDR1 PRHDT, CDR2 FYEKMQ (reference sequence). The CDR3 sequence is 14 residues long. Trimming removed 0 bases at V and 2 bases at J, with 7 bases between. The CDR3 reads CASSLGSRNYGYTF. Here the CDR3 DNA reads TGTGCCAGCAGCTTAGGCTCGCGAAACTATGGCTACACCTTC.

This clonotype was found a few times. CDR3: CASSEARGPEAFF. DNA for the CDR3: TGTGCCAGCAGTGAAGCGCGGGGCCCCGAAGCTTTCTTT. The chain employs TRBV2 and TRBJ1-1; perhaps TRBD1 as D (5 bases). This CDR3 is 13 amino acids long. Looked up from germline, CDR1 is SNHLY and CDR2 is FYNNEI. V dropped 0 bases and J dropped 8 bases, with 10 bases sitting between them.

The chain has TRBV11-2 and TRBJ2-1, with D uncertain. This CDR3 is built from 17 residues. Trimming left V 3 bases short and J 2 bases short, with 17 bases between. CDR1 is SGHAT and CDR2 is FQNNGV in the germline V gene. The CDR3 DNA is TGTGCCAGCAGCTTTTTTGGCCAATCTGAAGCCTACAATGAGCAGTTCTTC. The encoded protein is CASSFFGQSEAYNEQFF.

This clonotype showed up many times. CDR3 sequence reads: CASSPDRLSSYEQYF. The CDR3 DNA reads as TGTGCCAGCAGTCCGGACAGGTTGAGCTCCTACGAGCAGTACTTC. V gene TRBV12-3 or TRBV12-4 combines with J gene TRBJ2-7; 7 bases line up with TRBD1. Losses at the gene ends were 5 bases for V and 0 bases for J; bases not matched to a gene: 7. The CDR3 is 15 residues long.

This clonotype came up a few times. The chain carries TRBV20-1 and TRBJ2-3; D ambiguous. Trimming removed 3 bases from V and 0 bases from J, with 7 bases in between. The CDR3 is 13 residues long. Germline V lookup: CDR1 DFQATT, CDR2 SNEGSKA (reference sequence). The chain's CDR3 is CSARWMSTDTQYF. CDR3 coding DNA: TGCAGTGCTAGGTGGATGAGCACAGATACGCAGTATTTT.

Concerning this clonotype: Since a much larger clone is just one base distant, this may be a read error. The chain links TRBV7-9 to TRBJ2-2; a possible D gene is TRBD2 (5 bases). In germline, CDR1 is SEHNR, CDR2 FQNEAQ (reference sequence). With 7 bases removed from V and 2 bases from J, the gap between germline ends came to 11 bases. CDR3 length: 14 residues. CDR3 DNA: TGTGCCAGCAACTTTGGACTTAACACCGGGGAGCTGTTTTTT. This codes for CASNFGLNTGELFF.